This TCR beta chain came from a study of OX40 agonist ivuxolimab in advanced cancers. Overall study context: Participants, about 83% male, averaged about 59 years of age, ranging from about 23 to 80. A history of anti-PD-1, anti-PD-L1 or anti-CTLA-4 therapy was acceptable, and 30% to 45% had some.

The method was immunoSEQ multiplex PCR; TCRdb's version includes in-frame clones alone and lacks a portion of them. Altogether about 68,000 clones are present, roughly nine tenths being singletons, with the ten largest covering about 0.31%. Losses at the gene ends were 4 bases for V and 3 bases for J; bases not matched to a gene: 5. The CDR3 is made up of 14 amino acids. Germline V lookup: CDR1 SGHKS, CDR2 YYEKEE (reference sequence). Study-level results: Several nonresponders also turned out to have low normalized T-cell clonal expansion. CD4+ and CD8+ blood T cells expanded clonally by week 6 at 0.1 to 3.0 mg/kg.

This clone was counted once. Its antigen is undetermined. This sequence joins TRBV5-5 and TRBJ2-7, with 9 bases that match TRBD2. The sample consisted of CD4+ or CD8+ T cells sorted from blood, taken in a trial of the OX40 agonist ivuxolimab. The receptor was isolated from an adult with an advanced solid tumor such as melanoma, head and neck, liver or kidney cancer. CDR3 in amino acids: CASSHGTSSYEQYF. The CDR3 DNA sequence: TGTGCCAGCAGCCACGGGACTAGCAGCTACGAGCAGTACTTC.